This TCR beta chain originates from a study of shared clonotypes between healthy human individuals. Trimming cost V 3 bases and J 6 bases; bases outside gene matches: 18. Per germline, CDR1 MGHRA and CDR2 YSYEKL. This CDR3 is built from 19 residues. TCRdb keeps only in-frame clones here, not all; method: immunoSEQ multiplex PCR. The table shows hundreds of thousands of clones, with about 91% occurring only once. Naive CD8 cells lacked CD45RO, underwent positive selection for CCR7 and left out terminally differentiated effector memory CD45RA+ cells. The receptor's source is a man between 25 and 39 years old in good health. What was sequenced was naive CD8+ T cells sorted from blood. The V call is TRBV4-1, the J call TRBJ2-4, with 9 bases that match TRBD2. CDR3 in DNA: TGCGCCAGCAGCCAGGAACCCACCGGGACTAGCCAGGGGGGAAACATTCAGTACTTC. Translating it yields CASSQEPTGTSQGGNIQYF.